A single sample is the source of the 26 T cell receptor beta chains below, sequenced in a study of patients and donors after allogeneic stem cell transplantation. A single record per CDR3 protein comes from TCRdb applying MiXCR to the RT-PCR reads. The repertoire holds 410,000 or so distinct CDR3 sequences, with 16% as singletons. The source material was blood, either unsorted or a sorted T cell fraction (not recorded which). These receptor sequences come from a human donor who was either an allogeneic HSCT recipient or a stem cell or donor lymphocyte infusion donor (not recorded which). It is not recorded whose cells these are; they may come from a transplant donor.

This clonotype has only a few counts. For the CDR3, the DNA is TGTGCCAGCAGTCCCGTGATAGCGGGGCCGAACACCGGGGAGCTGTTTTTT. Protein: CASSPVIAGPNTGELFF. The chain combines TRBV6-1 with TRBJ2-2; the match to TRBD2 covers 8 bases. V trimming: 5 bases; J trimming: 0 bases; junction bases outside the gene matches: 8. CDR1 MNHNS and CDR2 SASEGT come from the germline V gene. This CDR3 has 17 amino acids.

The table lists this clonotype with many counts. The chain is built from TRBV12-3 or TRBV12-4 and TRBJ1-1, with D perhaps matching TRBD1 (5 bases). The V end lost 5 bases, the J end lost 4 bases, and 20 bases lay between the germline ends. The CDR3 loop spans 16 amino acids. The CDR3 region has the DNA TGTGCCAGCAGTCCCGTAACAAGGGGTAGCGGCACTGAAGCTTTCTTT. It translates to CASSPVTRGSGTEAFF.

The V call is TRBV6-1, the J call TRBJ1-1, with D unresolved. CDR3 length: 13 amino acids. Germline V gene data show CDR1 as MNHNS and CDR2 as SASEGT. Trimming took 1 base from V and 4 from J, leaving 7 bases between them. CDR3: CASSEERATEAFF. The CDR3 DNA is TGTGCCAGCAGTGAAGAGAGGGCCACTGAAGCTTTCTTT.

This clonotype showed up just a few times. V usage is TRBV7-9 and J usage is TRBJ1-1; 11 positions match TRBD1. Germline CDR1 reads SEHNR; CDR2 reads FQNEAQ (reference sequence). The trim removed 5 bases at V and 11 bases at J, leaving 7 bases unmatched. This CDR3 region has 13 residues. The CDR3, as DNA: TGTGCCAGCAGCCTCGGACAGGGGGCGAGTGCTTTCTTT. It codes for CASSLGQGASAFF.

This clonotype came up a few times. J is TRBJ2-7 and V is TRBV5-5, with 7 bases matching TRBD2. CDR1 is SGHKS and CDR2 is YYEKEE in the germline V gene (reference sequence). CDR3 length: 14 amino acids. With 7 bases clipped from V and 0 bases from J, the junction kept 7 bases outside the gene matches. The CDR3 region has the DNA TGTGCCAGCTTGACGCGGGAGAGCTCCTACGAGCAGTACTTC. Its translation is CASLTRESSYEQYF.

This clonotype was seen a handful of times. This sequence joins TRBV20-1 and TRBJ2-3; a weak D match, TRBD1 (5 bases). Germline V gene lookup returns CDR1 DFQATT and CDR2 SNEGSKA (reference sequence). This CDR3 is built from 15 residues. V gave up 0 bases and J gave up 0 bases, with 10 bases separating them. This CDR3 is CSARDMTVSTDTQYF. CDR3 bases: TGCAGTGCTAGAGATATGACAGTGAGCACAGATACGCAGTATTTT.

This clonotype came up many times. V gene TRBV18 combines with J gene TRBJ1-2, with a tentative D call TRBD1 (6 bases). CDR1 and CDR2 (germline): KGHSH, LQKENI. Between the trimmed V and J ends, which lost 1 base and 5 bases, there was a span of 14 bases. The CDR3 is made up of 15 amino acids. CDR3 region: CASSPLQGTPYGYTF. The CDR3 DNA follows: TGTGCCAGCTCACCACTACAGGGCACCCCATATGGCTACACCTTC.

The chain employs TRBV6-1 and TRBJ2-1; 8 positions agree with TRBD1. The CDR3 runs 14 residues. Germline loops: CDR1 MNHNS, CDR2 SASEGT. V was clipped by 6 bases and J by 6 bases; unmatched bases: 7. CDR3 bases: TGTGCCAGCAGGGGTCAGGGGGCTTCCAATGAGCAGTTCTTC. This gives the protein CASRGQGASNEQFF.

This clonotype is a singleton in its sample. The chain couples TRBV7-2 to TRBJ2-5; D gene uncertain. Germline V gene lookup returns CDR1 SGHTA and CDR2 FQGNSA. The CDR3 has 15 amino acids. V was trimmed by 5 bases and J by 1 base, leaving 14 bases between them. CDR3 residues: CASSASGRFQETQYF. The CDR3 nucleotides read TGTGCCAGCAGCGCCTCTGGACGGTTCCAAGAGACCCAGTACTTC.

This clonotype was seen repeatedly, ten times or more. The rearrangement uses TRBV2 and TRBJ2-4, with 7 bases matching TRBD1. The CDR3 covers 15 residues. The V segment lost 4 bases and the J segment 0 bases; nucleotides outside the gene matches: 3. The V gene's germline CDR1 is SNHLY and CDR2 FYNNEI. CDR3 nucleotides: TGTGCCAGCAGTGGGACAGGTCTAGCCAAAAACATTCAGTACTTC. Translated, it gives CASSGTGLAKNIQYF.

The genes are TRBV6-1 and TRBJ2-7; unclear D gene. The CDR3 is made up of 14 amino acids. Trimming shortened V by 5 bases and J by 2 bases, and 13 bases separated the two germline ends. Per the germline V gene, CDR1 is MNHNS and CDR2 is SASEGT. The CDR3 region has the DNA TGTGCCAGCAGTCTCACCTCTTCCGCCTACGAGCAGTACTTC. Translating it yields CASSLTSSAYEQYF.

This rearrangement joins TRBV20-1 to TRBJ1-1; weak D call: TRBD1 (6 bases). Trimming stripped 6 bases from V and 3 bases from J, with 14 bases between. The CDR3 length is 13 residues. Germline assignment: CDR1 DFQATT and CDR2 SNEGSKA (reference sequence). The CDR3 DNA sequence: TGCAGTGCGCATGAGGACAGCTACACTGAAGCTTTCTTT. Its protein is CSAHEDSYTEAFF.

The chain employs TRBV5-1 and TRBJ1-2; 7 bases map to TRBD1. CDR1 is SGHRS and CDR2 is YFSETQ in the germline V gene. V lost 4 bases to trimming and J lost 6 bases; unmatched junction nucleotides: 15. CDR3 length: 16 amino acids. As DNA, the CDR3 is TGCGCCAGCAGCAAGGGACAGACTCGCTTATACAATGGCTACACCTTC. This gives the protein CASSKGQTRLYNGYTF.

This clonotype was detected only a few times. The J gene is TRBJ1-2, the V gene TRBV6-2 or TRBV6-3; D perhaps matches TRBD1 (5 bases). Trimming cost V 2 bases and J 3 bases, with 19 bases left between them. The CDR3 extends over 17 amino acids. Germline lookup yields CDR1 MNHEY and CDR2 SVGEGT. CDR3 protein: CASSYRPAGSHYYGYTF. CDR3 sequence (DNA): TGTGCCAGCAGTTACCGTCCGGCAGGGTCTCACTACTATGGCTACACCTTC.

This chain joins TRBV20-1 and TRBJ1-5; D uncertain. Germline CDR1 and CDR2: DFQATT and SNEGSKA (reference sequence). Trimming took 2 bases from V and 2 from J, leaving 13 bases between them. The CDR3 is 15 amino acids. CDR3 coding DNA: TGCAGTGCTAGACCCGAAGGAGGAGGCAATCAGCCCCAGCATTTT. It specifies CSARPEGGGNQPQHF.

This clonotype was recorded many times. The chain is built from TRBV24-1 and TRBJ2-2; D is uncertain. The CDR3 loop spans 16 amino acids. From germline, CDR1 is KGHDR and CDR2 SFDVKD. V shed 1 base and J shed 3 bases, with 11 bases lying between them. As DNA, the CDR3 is TGTGCCACCAGTGATTTCAGAGCAGAGGACACCGGGGAGCTGTTTTTT. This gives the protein CATSDFRAEDTGELFF.

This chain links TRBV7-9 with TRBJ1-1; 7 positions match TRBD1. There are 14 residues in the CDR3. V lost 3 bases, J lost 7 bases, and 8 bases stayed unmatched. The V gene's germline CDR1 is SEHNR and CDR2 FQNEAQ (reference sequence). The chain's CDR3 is CASSFAGGENEAFF. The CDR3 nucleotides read TGTGCCAGCAGCTTCGCAGGGGGGGAAAATGAAGCTTTCTTT.

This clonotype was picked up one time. Here the CDR3 DNA reads TGTGCCAGCAGCTTACGAGGGGTTTGGTACGAGCAGTACTTC. Amino acid sequence: CASSLRGVWYEQYF. This chain joins TRBV7-6 and TRBJ2-7; either TRBD1 or TRBD2 may fit D (5 bases each). CDR3 length: 14 residues. V was cut by 2 bases and J by 4 bases, with 12 bases left in between. The germline V gene encodes CDR1 SGHVS and CDR2 FNYEAQ.

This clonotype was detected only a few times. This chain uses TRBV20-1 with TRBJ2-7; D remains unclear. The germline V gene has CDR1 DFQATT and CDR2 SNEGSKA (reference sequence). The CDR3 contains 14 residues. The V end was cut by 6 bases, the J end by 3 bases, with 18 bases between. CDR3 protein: CSAVGSEVGYEQYF. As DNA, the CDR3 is TGCAGTGCAGTAGGAAGCGAGGTCGGCTACGAGCAGTACTTC.

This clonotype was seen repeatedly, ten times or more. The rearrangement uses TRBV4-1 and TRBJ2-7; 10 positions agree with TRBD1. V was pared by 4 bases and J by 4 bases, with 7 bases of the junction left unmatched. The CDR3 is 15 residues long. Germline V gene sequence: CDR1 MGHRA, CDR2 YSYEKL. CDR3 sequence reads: CASSPTGTGEYEQYF. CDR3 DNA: TGCGCCAGCAGCCCCACCGGGACAGGGGAGTACGAGCAGTACTTC.

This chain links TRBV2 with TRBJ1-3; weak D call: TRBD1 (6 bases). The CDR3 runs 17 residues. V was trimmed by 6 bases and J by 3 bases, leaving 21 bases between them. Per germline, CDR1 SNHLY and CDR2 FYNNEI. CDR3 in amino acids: CASRRNPQGFDGNTIYF. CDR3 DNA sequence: TGTGCCAGCAGGCGAAATCCACAGGGATTCGATGGAAACACCATATATTTT.

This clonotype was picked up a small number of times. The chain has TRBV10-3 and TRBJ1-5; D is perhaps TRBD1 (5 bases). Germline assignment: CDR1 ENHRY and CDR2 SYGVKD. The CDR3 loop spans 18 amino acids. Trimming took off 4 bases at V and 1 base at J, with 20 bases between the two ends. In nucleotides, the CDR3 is TGTGCCATCAGTGGGAGGGACGTCCGTCGCGGAAGCAATCAGCCCCAGCATTTT. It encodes CAISGRDVRRGSNQPQHF.

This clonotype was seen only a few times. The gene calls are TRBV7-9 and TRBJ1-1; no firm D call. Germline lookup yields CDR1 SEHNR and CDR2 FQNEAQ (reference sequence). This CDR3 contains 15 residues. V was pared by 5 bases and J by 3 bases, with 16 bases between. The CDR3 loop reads CASSTSRKRDTEAFF. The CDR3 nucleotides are TGTGCCAGCAGCACCTCAAGGAAGCGGGACACTGAAGCTTTCTTT.

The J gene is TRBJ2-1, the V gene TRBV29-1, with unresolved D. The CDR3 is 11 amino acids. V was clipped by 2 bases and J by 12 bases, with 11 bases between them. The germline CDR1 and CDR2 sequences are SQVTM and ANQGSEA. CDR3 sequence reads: CSVESGFGQFF. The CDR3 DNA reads TGCAGCGTTGAAAGTGGGTTCGGGCAGTTCTTC.

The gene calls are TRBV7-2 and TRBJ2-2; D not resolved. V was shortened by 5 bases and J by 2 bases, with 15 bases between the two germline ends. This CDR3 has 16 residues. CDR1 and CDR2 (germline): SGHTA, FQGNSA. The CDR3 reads CASSPRRLENTGELFF. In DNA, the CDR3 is TGTGCCAGCAGCCCTAGACGGCTAGAAAACACCGGGGAGCTGTTTTTT.

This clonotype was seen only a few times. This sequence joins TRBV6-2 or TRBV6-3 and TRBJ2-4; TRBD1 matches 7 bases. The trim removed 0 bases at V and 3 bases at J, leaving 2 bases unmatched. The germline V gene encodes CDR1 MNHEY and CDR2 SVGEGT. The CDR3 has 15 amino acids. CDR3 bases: TGTGCCAGCAGTTACTCGACAGGGAGCAAAAACATTCAGTACTTC. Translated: CASSYSTGSKNIQYF.